The next 8 T cell receptor beta chains were all read from a single sample in a study of spatial heterogeneity in lung cancer (dated by TCRdb to about 2019). The library relied on 5' RACE. Sequencing used a NextSeq 500. TCRdb reanalyzed the raw reads on its own, using fastp at Q25 for trimming and MiXCR for clone calling, and kept in-frame beta chains. Rows are combined by CDR3 protein, so each entry shows the most common genes and DNA. The sample yields some 120,000 distinct CDR3 sequences; more than 9% were counted once. Of the sample, 16% is held by the ten largest clones. The sample's time point, from its label and the paper: blood at routine non-recurrence follow-up after resection. For TCR sequencing, whole RNA was extracted from tumor and nontumor lung tissue, or from cryopreserved PBMC samples, and no cell sorting was done. The specimen comprised PBMCs, sampled at follow-up. Receptors were obtained from a male donor with early-stage non-small cell lung cancer.

This clonotype was seen more than once but under ten times. The chain links TRBV7-2 to TRBJ1-2; 7 bases fit TRBD1. The CDR3 is made up of 13 amino acids. Germline values: CDR1 SGHTA, CDR2 FQGNSA. The junction had 3 bases not matched to a gene; V was cut back by 1 base and J by 7 bases. The CDR3: CASSLGKGAGYTF. In DNA form, the CDR3 reads TGTGCCAGCAGCTTAGGAAAGGGGGCTGGCTACACCTTC.

This clonotype has at least ten counts. J is TRBJ2-7 and V is TRBV28; D remains unclear. This CDR3 is built from 12 residues. The V and J ends lost 9 bases and 6 bases respectively, with 15 bases between them. Germline V lookup: CDR1 MDHEN, CDR2 SYDVKM. In nucleotides, the CDR3 is TGTGCCAGTTTCGGTCAGGTGGGCGAGCAGTACTTC. It specifies CASFGQVGEQYF.

At least ten counts were recorded for this clonotype. This rearrangement joins TRBV3-1 to TRBJ2-1; 8 bases fit TRBD2. Germline CDR1 is LGHDT and CDR2 is YNNKEL (reference sequence). The CDR3 length is 17 residues. Trimming removed 2 bases from V and 5 bases from J; junction bases left unmatched: 11. The CDR3 loop reads CASSQRFGGVTHNEQFF. CDR3 bases: TGTGCCAGCAGCCAAAGGTTCGGGGGGGTGACACACAATGAGCAGTTCTTC.

In this sample, this clonotype turned up a few times. V is TRBV12-3 or TRBV12-4 and J is TRBJ1-2, with D perhaps matching TRBD1 (6 bases). The CDR3 consists of 13 residues. V lost 6 bases to trimming and J lost 6 bases, with 14 bases between them. CDR3 residues: CASRQGRVDGYTF. For the CDR3, the DNA is TGTGCCAGCAGGCAGGGGAGGGTTGATGGCTACACCTTC.

The chain joins TRBV3-1 to TRBJ1-1, with TRBD1 identical over 7 bases. V trimming: 1 base; J trimming: 0 bases; junction bases outside the gene matches: 5. The CDR3 consists of 16 residues. Germline values: CDR1 LGHDT, CDR2 YNNKEL (reference sequence). The chain's CDR3 is CASSQAGGQMNTEAFF. The CDR3 DNA is TGTGCCAGCAGCCAAGCCGGGGGACAGATGAACACTGAAGCTTTCTTT.

This sequence joins TRBV27 and TRBJ2-1; 9 bases agree with TRBD1. Germline lookup yields CDR1 MNHEY and CDR2 SMNVEV (reference sequence). J gave up 8 bases and V 6 bases, and 5 bases lay outside the gene matches. The length of the CDR3 is 13 residues. The CDR3 loop is CASSRDRVDEQFF. CDR3 DNA: TGTGCCAGCAGCCGGGACAGGGTGGATGAGCAGTTCTTC.

This clonotype was detected a few times. Here the CDR3 reads CASSLSGPGTQYF. For the CDR3, the DNA is TGTGCCAGCAGTTTGTCGGGGCCGGGGACCCAGTACTTC. The chain joins TRBV12-3 or TRBV12-4 to TRBJ2-5, with D perhaps being TRBD1 or TRBD2 (5 bases each). The CDR3 length is 13 residues. Between the trimmed V and J ends, which lost 3 bases and 7 bases, there was a span of 12 bases.

This clonotype was detected ten times or more. The rearrangement links TRBV4-2 to TRBJ2-2; tentative D call: TRBD2 (7 bases). CDR3 length equals 17 residues. The V end was cut by 0 bases, the J end by 3 bases, with 14 bases between. Germline assignment: CDR1 LGHNA and CDR2 YNFKEQ. The CDR3: CASSQDWWGGDTGELFF. CDR3 sequence (DNA): TGTGCCAGCAGCCAAGATTGGTGGGGGGGCGACACCGGGGAGCTGTTTTTT.